This T cell receptor (beta chain) was sequenced in a study of OX40 agonist ivuxolimab in advanced cancers. With regard to the full study: The costimulatory receptor OX40 (CD134) was targeted by ivuxolimab, a fully human IgG2 agonistic monoclonal antibody. Intravenous ivuxolimab was administered to patients every 2 weeks at six dose levels: 0.01, 0.1, 0.3, 1.5, 3 and 10 mg/kg. Peripheral TCRbeta sequencing aimed to test whether ivuxolimab altered TCR sequence diversity and caused clonal T-cell expansion. The dose-escalation cohort was almost 85% male with a mean age of around 64 years, ranging from roughly 23 to 79. The paper covers the monotherapy dose-escalation part of the phase I ivuxolimab trial, which included N of about 50 patients. Prior anti-PD-1, anti-PD-L1 or anti-CTLA-4 therapy was permitted, and approximately 41% of dose-escalation patients had received checkpoint inhibitors. Partial responses were achieved by three dose-escalation patients, of whom one had hepatocellular carcinoma and two had cutaneous melanoma. Of the approximately 53 patients in dose escalation, around 19 had hepatocellular carcinoma, around 15 had melanoma, 9 had renal cell carcinoma and 9 had head and neck cancer.

From the cysteine through the phenylalanine, the CDR3 covers 14 amino acids. The retained sequence is limited to the CDR3, 42 bases, with the frame set at the first base. CDR1 and CDR2 are read off the germline V gene as LGHNT and FRNRAP. Trimming takes 6 bases from V and 4 bases from J, and the germline ends sit 13 bases apart. For sequencing of the TCRbeta CDR3 region, genomic DNA was extracted from the sorted cells. TCRbeta CDR3 regions were sequenced using the immunoSEQ Assay. TCRdb holds this immuneACCESS table with in-frame rearrangements only. Some clones are missing; in checked studies, unresolved V genes explain under half, and the rest has no known cause. Within this sample are about 75,000 clones, with about 86% of them counted one time only. Together, the top ten hold roughly 8% of the sample. As regards this clone: Its target antigen remains unknown. The sample holds no much larger clone one base away, and base qualities are not on file.

Points the paper makes about the study in general: Which antigens the clonally expanded peripheral T cells were specific for was not determined. At doses from 0.1 to 3.0 mg/kg, clonal expansion was seen in both CD4+ and CD8+ blood T cells between baseline and week 6. After ivuxolimab, expanded clones were on average more numerous among CD8+ T cells than among CD4+ T cells. Partial responders in the 0.1-3.0 mg/kg groups had among the lowest normalized peripheral clonal expansion, especially among CD8+ T cells. Low levels of normalized T-cell clonal expansion were also seen in some patients who did not respond.

Patients with a history of autoimmune disease or receiving systemic immunosuppression were excluded from the trial. Peripheral blood for TCR sequencing was collected from all dose cohorts at baseline, on cycle 4 day 1, and on cycle 7 day 1. Samples were obtained from an open-label, multicenter, first-in-human phase I dose-escalation trial of ivuxolimab. Adults with locally advanced or metastatic melanoma, renal cell carcinoma, hepatocellular carcinoma or head and neck squamous cell carcinoma were enrolled in the trial. CD4+ and CD8+ T cells were sorted separately from peripheral blood before TCR sequencing.

The sample here was CD4+ or CD8+ T cells sorted from blood, taken in a trial of the OX40 agonist ivuxolimab. The receptor chain draws on TRBV12-5 and TRBJ2-1; no confident D gene assignment can be made. This clonotype was obtained from an adult with an advanced solid tumor such as melanoma, head and neck, liver or kidney cancer. The base sequence is TGTGCTAGTGGCTCACAAGGAAGTTACAATGAGCAGTTCTTC. The resulting protein is CASGSQGSYNEQFF.